This T cell receptor (beta chain) was identified during a study of T cell changes during pregnancy in multiple sclerosis. Only in-frame clones appear in the TCRdb table, and some are missing; sequencing was by immunoSEQ multiplex PCR. This table has more than 90,000 clones, approximately 91% appearing once. Losses at the gene ends were 8 bases for V and 6 bases for J; bases not matched to a gene: 9. Germline V gives CDR1 SGHNT, CDR2 YENEEA. The CDR3 length is 15 residues. The TCR originated in a female donor with multiple sclerosis, enrolled in a pregnancy study. The chain has TRBV11-3 and TRBJ2-7; TRBD2 matches 14 bases. The source material was peripheral blood, sampled in the second trimester of pregnancy. The CDR3 loop is CASGPGLAGVGEQYF. The CDR3 DNA is TGTGCCAGCGGTCCGGGACTAGCGGGAGTAGGCGAGCAGTACTTC.